This T cell receptor (beta chain) is drawn from a study of blood T cell repertoires in COVID-19. Background on the study: The study drew acute and convalescent COVID-19 samples from the United States, Italy and Spain.

Under the authors' procedure: Estimation of nucleated cell counts relied on the amplification of reference gene primers. Sequencing used immunoSEQ multiplex PCR; TCRdb keeps in-frame clones, though not all of them. V and J calls and clone size are as listed in that table; D and trimming were resolved from the DNA. The table shows approximately 240,000 clones, with roughly nine tenths occurring only once. This TCR came from a woman younger than 30 in a cohort exposed to, infected with or recovered from COVID-19 (not recorded which). The sample comprised PBMCs or T cells enriched from blood (not recorded which).

For the CDR3, the DNA is TGTGCCAGCTCGCAACTAGCGGGGGTAGGAGATACGCAGTATTTT. Amino acids: CASSQLAGVGDTQYF. The V gene is TRBV18, the J gene TRBJ2-3, with 11 bases identical to TRBD2. The V gene's germline CDR1 is KGHSH and CDR2 LQKENI. The CDR3 covers 15 residues. Trimming took 6 bases from V and 5 from J; bases not matched to a gene: 7.